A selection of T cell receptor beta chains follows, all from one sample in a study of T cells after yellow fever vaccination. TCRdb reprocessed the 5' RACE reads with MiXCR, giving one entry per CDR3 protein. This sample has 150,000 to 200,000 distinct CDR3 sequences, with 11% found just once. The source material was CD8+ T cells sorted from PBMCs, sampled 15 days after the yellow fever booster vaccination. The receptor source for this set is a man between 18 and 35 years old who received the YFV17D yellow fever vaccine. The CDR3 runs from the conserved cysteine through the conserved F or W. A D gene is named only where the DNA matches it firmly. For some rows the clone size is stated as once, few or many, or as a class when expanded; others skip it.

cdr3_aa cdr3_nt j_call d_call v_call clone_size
CASSQGREIGELFF TGTGCCAGCAGCCAAGGAAGGGAAATCGGGGAGCTGTTTTTT TRBJ2-2 - TRBV3-1 -
CASSLRRETGRLGTDTQYF TGTGCCAGCAGCTTAAGGAGGGAAACAGGTAGACTGGGCACAGATACGCAGTATTTT TRBJ2-3 - TRBV7-9 -
CASSQDMNTQYF TGCGCCAGCAGCCAAGATATGAATACGCAGTATTTT TRBJ2-3 - TRBV4-3 few
CASRVGGRNTEAFF TGTGCCAGCAGGGTAGGGGGGCGTAACACTGAAGCTTTCTTT TRBJ1-1 - TRBV27 -
CASSNGVEQFF TGTGCCAGCAGCAACGGAGTTGAGCAGTTCTTC TRBJ2-1 - TRBV7-9 few
CAAGGVAGSWWTDTQYF TGTGCCGCCGGGGGAGTAGCGGGGTCCTGGTGGACAGATACGCAGTATTTT TRBJ2-3 TRBD2 TRBV7-2 -
CALGQAYFEAFF TGTGCCTTGGGACAGGCGTATTTTGAAGCTTTCTTT TRBJ1-1 TRBD1 TRBV30 -
CASSDGLGNQPQHF TGTGCCAGCAGCGACGGCCTCGGTAATCAGCCCCAGCATTTT TRBJ1-5 - TRBV9 few
CASSPVDRSHANEQFF TGTGCCAGCAGCCCGGTTGACAGGTCCCACGCTAATGAGCAGTTCTTC TRBJ2-1 - TRBV7-9 -
CASSAYNEQFF TGTGCCAGCAGCGCCTACAATGAGCAGTTCTTC TRBJ2-1 - TRBV11-2 -
CASSPSPWTSGGLTDTQYF TGTGCCAGCAGCCCTAGCCCCTGGACTAGCGGGGGGCTCACAGATACGCAGTATTTT TRBJ2-3 TRBD2 TRBV7-3 few
CASSSGLNVHF TGTGCCAGCAGTTCGGGTCTAAATGTGCATTTT TRBJ2-3 - TRBV12-3/TRBV12-4 -
CASSVKGTANEKLFF TGTGCCAGCAGTGTCAAGGGGACGGCTAATGAAAAACTGTTTTTT TRBJ1-4 - TRBV11-1 -
CASSYKGQPNSGTQYF TGTGCCAGCAGTTACAAGGGACAGCCAAATTCTGGTACGCAGTATTTT TRBJ2-3 TRBD1 TRBV6-5 -
CASSQEDGLSTGYF TGCGCCAGCAGCCAAGAGGATGGACTCTCAACCGGCTATTTT TRBJ2-3 - TRBV4-1 few
CASEGFSEPTQYF TGCGCCAGCGAGGGTTTTAGTGAACCTACGCAGTATTTT TRBJ2-3 - TRBV5-1 many
CASSFWGQGNEQFF TGTGCCAGCAGCTTTTGGGGGCAAGGCAATGAGCAGTTCTTC TRBJ2-1 - TRBV7-9 few
CASSQGTGSGVRQPQHF TGTGCCAGCAGCCAAGGGACAGGGTCGGGGGTCAGGCAGCCCCAGCATTTT TRBJ1-5 TRBD1 TRBV3-1 -
CASSQGLGEEKLFF TGCGCCAGCAGCCAAGGATTGGGGGAAGAAAAACTGTTTTTT TRBJ1-4 - TRBV4-1 few
CASSQRTGINEDTQYF TGCGCCAGCAGCCAACGGACAGGCATAAATGAGGATACGCAGTATTTT TRBJ2-3 TRBD1 TRBV4-3 many
CSVEPEGPGTGPPDTQYF TGCAGCGTTGAACCAGAGGGTCCCGGGACAGGTCCCCCAGATACGCAGTATTTT TRBJ2-3 TRBD1 TRBV29-1 -
CASSQDLNTEAFF TGCGCCAGCAGCCAAGATCTGAACACTGAAGCTTTCTTT TRBJ1-1 - TRBV4-3 -
CATSEGLGNQPQHF TGTGCCACCAGTGAGGGACTAGGCAATCAGCCCCAGCATTTT TRBJ1-5 - TRBV24-1 few
CASSLVGGRSYNEQFF TGTGCCAGCAGCTTAGTAGGGGGGCGCTCCTACAATGAGCAGTTCTTC TRBJ2-1 - TRBV7-9 many
CASSPPGGTGELFF TGTGCCAGCAGCCCCCCTGGAGGGACCGGGGAGCTGTTTTTT TRBJ2-2 - TRBV7-9 -
CASSLLGELGDEQFF TGTGCCAGCAGCTTATTGGGGGAGTTAGGCGATGAGCAGTTCTTC TRBJ2-1 - TRBV7-8 -
CASSYPAARGRTGELFF TGTGCCAGCAGTTACCCTGCGGCCAGGGGTAGGACCGGGGAGCTGTTTTTT TRBJ2-2 - TRBV6-5 -
CASSLRDRGTPSGANVLTF TGCGCCAGCAGCTTGCGGGACAGGGGCACACCCTCTGGGGCCAACGTCCTGACTTTC TRBJ2-6 TRBD1 TRBV5-1 -
CASSYPDRGVSYNEQFF TGTGCCAGCAGTTACCCGGACAGGGGCGTTTCCTACAATGAGCAGTTCTTC TRBJ2-1 TRBD1 TRBV2 many
CSAQGRGVVVQPQHF TGCAGTGCCCAAGGCAGGGGGGTGGTGGTTCAGCCCCAGCATTTT TRBJ1-5 TRBD1 TRBV20-1 few
CASSPYTEAFF TGTGCCAGCAGCCCCTATACTGAAGCTTTCTTT TRBJ1-1 - TRBV7-9 -
CASSSSKPRSYNEQFF TGTGCCAGCAGCAGTTCTAAACCCCGCTCCTACAATGAGCAGTTCTTC TRBJ2-1 - TRBV6-2/TRBV6-3 -
CASILITPDTQYF TGTGCCAGCATCTTGATAACCCCCGATACGCAGTATTTT TRBJ2-3 - TRBV2 few